Presented here are 22 T cell receptor beta chains from one specimen sequenced in a study of cytotoxic CD8 clonotypes in ibrutinib-treated CLL. The repertoire was sequenced with immunoSEQ multiplex PCR; TCRdb's copy has only in-frame clones and lacks some. The profile shows 20,000 to 30,000 clones, 65% to 80% of them singletons. This specimen was PBMCs, taken after 12 months of ibrutinib treatment. All receptors come from a human donor with chronic lymphocytic leukemia.

V usage is TRBV11-2 and J usage is TRBJ2-5; 13 bases map to TRBD2. The CDR3 has 17 amino acids. V shed 4 bases and J 5 bases; nucleotides not matched to a gene: 10. Germline lookup yields CDR1 SGHAT and CDR2 FQNNGV. This CDR3 reads CASSSIQTSGGRETQYF. CDR3 in DNA: TGTGCCAGCAGCTCCATCCAGACTAGCGGGGGGCGGGAGACCCAGTACTTC.

V gene TRBV30 combines with J gene TRBJ1-4; 8 nucleotides align to TRBD1. This CDR3 spans 13 amino acids. From germline, CDR1 is GTSNPN and CDR2 SVGIG (reference sequence). The DNA of the CDR3 is TGTGCTGCCGGACAGGGACCTAATGAAAAACTGTTTTTT. This translates into CAAGQGPNEKLFF.

The chain joins TRBV5-1 to TRBJ2-7; 7 bases align to TRBD1. V shed 0 bases, J shed 3 bases, and the junction held 6 bases outside the gene matches. This CDR3 spans 15 amino acids. The germline V gene encodes CDR1 SGHRS and CDR2 YFSETQ. The CDR3 DNA sequence: TGCGCCAGCAGCTTGGTTCCGGGACAGAACTACGAGCAGTACTTC. Its translation is CASSLVPGQNYEQYF.

This clone was seen just once. The chain is built from TRBV5-1 and TRBJ1-2, with D unresolved. The CDR3 runs to 14 residues. V shed 0 bases and J shed 1 base, with 7 bases lying between them. Per germline, CDR1 SGHRS and CDR2 YFSETQ. CDR3 sequence: CASSLEADNYGYTF. The CDR3 DNA reads TGCGCCAGCAGCTTGGAGGCAGATAACTATGGCTACACCTTC.

The chain uses TRBV6-5 and TRBJ1-1; D call uncertain. Trimming removed 7 bases from V and 11 bases from J, with 20 bases in between. Per the germline V gene, CDR1 is MNHEY and CDR2 is SVGAGI. This CDR3 has 13 residues. The CDR3 region is CASTSPGSSGAFF. The CDR3, as DNA: TGTGCCAGCACTTCTCCGGGGAGTTCGGGGGCTTTCTTT.

The rearrangement uses TRBV5-1 and TRBJ2-5; D possibly corresponds to TRBD1 (6 bases). Trimming took off 4 bases at V and 0 bases at J, with 13 bases between the two ends. Per the germline V gene, CDR1 is SGHRS and CDR2 is YFSETQ. This CDR3 has 15 amino acids. CDR3 sequence: CASSPLWGHQETQYF. CDR3 nucleotide sequence: TGCGCCAGCAGCCCCCTTTGGGGGCACCAAGAGACCCAGTACTTC.

The rearrangement links TRBV7-2 to TRBJ1-5; weak D call: TRBD1 (6 bases). The germline V and J ends were trimmed by 2 bases and 6 bases, with 8 bases remaining between them. CDR1 and CDR2 (germline): SGHTA, FQGNSA. The CDR3 loop spans 13 amino acids. DNA of the CDR3: TGTGCCAGCAGCTTACAGGGGACTCAGCCCCAGCATTTT. Encoded protein: CASSLQGTQPQHF.

The J gene is TRBJ2-7, the V gene TRBV5-1, with TRBD1 identical over 7 bases. This CDR3 has 14 amino acids. The V gene's germline CDR1 is SGHRS and CDR2 YFSETQ. The V segment lost 5 bases and the J segment 4 bases; nucleotides outside the gene matches: 9. CDR3 sequence: CASRPPGQRYEQYF. The CDR3 DNA reads TGCGCCAGCAGACCTCCGGGACAGAGATACGAGCAGTACTTC.

The chain links TRBV11-2 to TRBJ1-1; a weak D match, TRBD1 (5 bases). Germline CDR1 SGHAT, CDR2 FQNNGV. The CDR3 has 13 amino acids. Between the trimmed V and J ends, which lost 5 bases and 8 bases, there was a span of 15 bases. CDR3 sequence: CASSKAGPQEAFF. The DNA for the CDR3 is TGTGCCAGCAGCAAAGCGGGGCCTCAAGAAGCTTTCTTT.

The chain links TRBV13 to TRBJ1-2, with 9 bases identical to TRBD1. Germline loops: CDR1 PRHDT, CDR2 FYEKMQ (reference sequence). J gave up 2 bases and V 3 bases, and 7 bases lay outside the gene matches. The CDR3 runs 16 residues. CDR3 sequence reads: CASSFTGGRLNYGYTF. CDR3 in DNA: TGTGCCAGCAGCTTTACAGGGGGCAGACTGAACTATGGCTACACCTTC. Together with reference TRBV13 and TRBJ1-2, the CDR3 gives the full variable domain: AAGVIQSPRHLIKEKRETATLKCYPIPRHDTVYWYQQGPGQDPQFLISFYEKMQSDKGSIPDRFSAQQFSDYHSELNMSSLELGDSALYFCASSFTGGRLNYGYTFGSGTRLTVV.

The rearrangement links TRBV5-1 to TRBJ2-3, with 9 bases that match TRBD1. Losses at the gene ends were 1 base for V and 2 bases for J; bases not matched to a gene: 5. Germline assignment: CDR1 SGHRS and CDR2 YFSETQ. There are 16 residues in the CDR3. The chain's CDR3 is CASSLPGTGPTDTQYF. In nucleotides, the CDR3 is TGCGCCAGCAGCTTGCCCGGGACAGGGCCCACAGATACGCAGTATTTT.

A word on this clone: At one boundary the junction diverges from the germline segment, which might be a read error. The chain has TRBV28 and TRBJ1-4; weak D call: TRBD1 (6 bases). This CDR3 has 15 amino acids. CDR1 is MDHEN, CDR2 SYDVKM, per germline. This chain's CDR3 is CASGFPTGLREKLFF. The DNA of the CDR3 is TGTGCCAGCGGTTTTCCGACAGGCCTAAGGGAAAAACTGTTTTTT.

V usage is TRBV28 and J usage is TRBJ2-7; D is perhaps TRBD1 or TRBD2 (7 bases each). CDR1 is MDHEN, CDR2 SYDVKM, per germline. Trimming cost V 6 bases and J 1 base, with 16 bases left between them. This CDR3 is built from 15 residues. CDR3 sequence reads: CASRPQGGGSYEQYF. The CDR3 bases are TGTGCCAGCAGGCCCCAGGGGGGGGGATCCTACGAGCAGTACTTC.

This chain links TRBV6-6 with TRBJ2-5, with TRBD2 matching 9 bases. The CDR3 is 13 residues long. The germline V gene encodes CDR1 MNHNY and CDR2 SVGAGI (reference sequence). Losses at the gene ends were 6 bases for V and 4 bases for J; bases not matched to a gene: 3. CDR3 nucleotides: TGTGCCAGCAGCCTTAGCGGGGGAGAGACCCAGTACTTC. This translates into CASSLSGGETQYF.

The chain uses TRBV5-1 and TRBJ2-5, with a possible D match to TRBD2 (5 bases). The V and J ends lost 4 bases and 5 bases respectively, with 15 bases between them. In germline, CDR1 is SGHRS, CDR2 YFSETQ. The CDR3 loop spans 14 amino acids. The DNA for the CDR3 is TGCGCCAGCAGCCCGGGGTACCGGCGGGAGACCCAGTACTTC. Translating gives CASSPGYRRETQYF.

In its sample, this clone was seen a few times. J is TRBJ2-5 and V is TRBV4-1, with TRBD1 identical over 11 bases. Germline CDR1 reads MGHRA; CDR2 reads YSYEKL. V dropped 1 base and J dropped 4; count of bases not matched to a gene: 8. The CDR3 covers 17 residues. The CDR3 DNA reads as TGCGCCAGCAGCCAAGGGCGAGGACAGGGGGCCCGAGAGACCCAGTACTTC. This sequence encodes CASSQGRGQGARETQYF.

The chain combines TRBV7-2 with TRBJ2-5; no clear D gene. The germline V gene has CDR1 SGHTA and CDR2 FQGNSA. V lost 1 base to trimming and J lost 5 bases, with 8 bases between them. The CDR3 consists of 13 residues. CDR3 in amino acids: CASSLGVAETQYF. The CDR3 nucleotides are TGTGCCAGCAGCTTAGGGGTTGCGGAGACCCAGTACTTC.

The J gene is TRBJ1-3, the V gene TRBV11-2; weak D call: TRBD1 (5 bases). CDR1 is SGHAT and CDR2 is FQNNGV in the germline V gene. Trimming left V 2 bases short and J 1 base short, with 15 bases between. The CDR3 contains 17 residues. The CDR3 is CASSLLGAGRSGNTIYF. CDR3 nucleotides: TGTGCCAGCAGCTTATTAGGGGCAGGCCGGTCTGGAAACACCATATATTTT. Based on the CDR3 plus reference TRBV11-2 and TRBJ1-3, the full variable domain is EAGVAQSPRYKIIEKRQSVAFWCNPISGHATLYWYQQILGQGPKLLIQFQNNGVVDDSQLPKDRFSAERLKGVDSTLKIQPAKLEDSAVYLCASSLLGAGRSGNTIYFGEGSWLTVV.

The chain couples TRBV11-2 to TRBJ2-1; D is uncertain. V lost 5 bases and J 11 bases, leaving 13 bases between the germline ends. The length of the CDR3 is 12 residues. CDR1 and CDR2 from the germline V gene are SGHAT and FQNNGV. Written as DNA, the CDR3 is TGTGCCAGCAGCCCACCGGGCCTTAAGCAGTTCTTC. This sequence encodes CASSPPGLKQFF.

This clone has only a few counts. CDR3 DNA: TGTGCCAGTAGTATCGGGGGGCTTGAACACAATGAGCAGTTCTTC. Its protein product is CASSIGGLEHNEQFF. The V call is TRBV19, the J call TRBJ2-1; D is perhaps TRBD2 (7 bases). The CDR3 sequence is 15 residues long. Germline V gene data show CDR1 as LNHDA and CDR2 as SQIVND (reference sequence). V dropped 3 bases and J dropped 5 bases, with 14 bases sitting between them.

The V call is TRBV9, the J call TRBJ2-3; 7 positions agree with TRBD2. The germline V gene encodes CDR1 SGDLS and CDR2 YYNGEE. After removal of 1 base from V and 1 base from J, the junction contained 3 bases not matched to a gene. This CDR3 is 15 amino acids long. The CDR3 here is CASSVWAGGTDTQYF. CDR3 bases: TGTGCCAGCAGCGTATGGGCGGGGGGCACAGATACGCAGTATTTT.

J is TRBJ1-2 and V is TRBV7-3, with D perhaps TRBD1 (6 bases). The CDR3 covers 14 residues. The germline V gene encodes CDR1 SGHTA and CDR2 FQGTGA. V lost 5 bases and J 8 bases, leaving 18 bases between the germline ends. DNA of the CDR3: TGTGCCAGCAGCAACGGGAGGGGGTTGGACGGCTACACCTTC. Its protein product is CASSNGRGLDGYTF.